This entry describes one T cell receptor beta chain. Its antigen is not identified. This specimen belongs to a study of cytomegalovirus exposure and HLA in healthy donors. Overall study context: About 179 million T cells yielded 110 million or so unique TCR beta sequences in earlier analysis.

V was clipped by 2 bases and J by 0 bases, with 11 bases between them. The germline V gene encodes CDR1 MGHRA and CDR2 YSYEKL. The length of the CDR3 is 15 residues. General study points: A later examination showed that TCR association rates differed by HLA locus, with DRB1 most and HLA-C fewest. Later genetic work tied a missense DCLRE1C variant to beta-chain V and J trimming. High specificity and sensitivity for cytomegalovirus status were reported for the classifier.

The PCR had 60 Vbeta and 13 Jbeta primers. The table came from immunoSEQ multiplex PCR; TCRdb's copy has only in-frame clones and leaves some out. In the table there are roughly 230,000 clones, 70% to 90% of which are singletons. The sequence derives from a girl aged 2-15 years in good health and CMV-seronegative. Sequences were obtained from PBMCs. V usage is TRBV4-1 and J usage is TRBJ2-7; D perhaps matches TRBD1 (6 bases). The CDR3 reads CASSQRTALSYEQYF. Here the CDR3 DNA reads TGCGCCAGCAGCCAACGGACAGCCCTCTCCTACGAGCAGTACTTC.